These 27 T cell receptor beta chains were sequenced from one sample in a study of blood T cell repertoires in COVID-19. Here immunoSEQ multiplex PCR was the method, and the copy in TCRdb shows in-frame clones only, minus some. The sample has about 130,000 clones; roughly four fifths are singletons. Sequenced input: peripheral blood. These receptors were obtained from a middle-aged man with active or convalescent COVID-19.

The chain carries TRBV29-1 and TRBJ1-1; 9 nucleotides match TRBD1. Germline CDR1 is SQVTM and CDR2 is ANQGSEA. Trimming cost V 8 bases and J 7 bases; bases outside gene matches: 5. CDR3 length: 11 amino acids. CDR3 DNA sequence: TGCAGCACTGGACAGGGGATTGAAGCTTTCTTT. The encoded protein is CSTGQGIEAFF.

This chain uses TRBV7-9 with TRBJ2-5, with TRBD1 matching 7 bases. The CDR3 runs 15 residues. V dropped 4 bases and J dropped 1; count of bases not matched to a gene: 6. Germline lookup yields CDR1 SEHNR and CDR2 FQNEAQ (reference sequence). The CDR3 loop is CASSSYRDSQETQYF. The CDR3 nucleotides read TGTGCCAGCAGCTCCTACAGGGACAGCCAAGAGACCCAGTACTTC.

The chain has TRBV6-5 and TRBJ2-1, with 8 bases aligning to TRBD1. V was pared by 5 bases and J by 8 bases, with 5 bases of the junction left unmatched. The germline gives CDR1 MNHEY, CDR2 SVGAGI. This CDR3 is 13 amino acids long. The CDR3 loop reads CASSKGQVYEQFF. Written as DNA, the CDR3 is TGTGCCAGCAGTAAGGGACAGGTCTATGAGCAGTTCTTC.

CDR3 nucleotides: TGTGCCAGCAGCGGAGGTGGGAACACCGGGGAGCTGTTTTTT. It yields the protein CASSGGGNTGELFF. The chain links TRBV5-4 to TRBJ2-2; D possibly corresponds to TRBD2 (5 bases). V shed 4 bases and J shed 1 base, with 8 bases lying between them. There are 14 residues in the CDR3. The germline CDR1 and CDR2 sequences are SGHNT and YYREEE (reference sequence).

This clone was observed a handful of times. V usage is TRBV7-2 and J usage is TRBJ2-3, with 13 positions matching TRBD2. The CDR3 sequence is 15 residues long. Germline CDR1 is SGHTA and CDR2 is FQGNSA. With V trimmed by 6 bases and J by 6 bases, 6 bases remained unmatched. CDR3 sequence reads: CASSTGLAGDDTQYF. The DNA for the CDR3 is TGTGCCAGCAGTACCGGACTAGCGGGGGACGATACGCAGTATTTT.

The chain carries TRBV6-2 or TRBV6-3 and TRBJ2-5, with 7 bases identical to TRBD2. Trimming removed 2 bases from V and 4 bases from J; junction bases left unmatched: 4. Germline CDR1 and CDR2: MNHEY and SVGEGT. The CDR3 spans 14 residues. The CDR3 here is CASSYGGLGETQYF. DNA for the CDR3: TGTGCCAGCAGTTACGGAGGACTAGGAGAGACCCAGTACTTC.

This sequence joins TRBV24-1 and TRBJ2-3, with 11 bases fitting TRBD1. The CDR3 is 13 amino acids. Per germline, CDR1 KGHDR and CDR2 SFDVKD. Trimming took 3 bases from V and 11 from J; bases not matched to a gene: 3. CDR3 sequence reads: CATSDTDRGRQYF. The CDR3 bases are TGTGCCACCAGTGATACGGACAGGGGGCGGCAGTATTTT.

The V gene is TRBV18, the J gene TRBJ2-3; TRBD1 aligns across 7 bases. V lost 4 bases and J lost 0; bases outside the gene matches: 10. Germline values: CDR1 KGHSH, CDR2 LQKENI. The CDR3 is 17 residues long. The CDR3 reads CASSQDLGTASTDTQYF. The CDR3 coding sequence is TGTGCCAGCTCACAAGACCTGGGGACAGCTAGCACAGATACGCAGTATTTT.

This clone was detected a few times. The CDR3 bases are TGTGCCAGCAGCAAAAGAGAGACTGAAGCTTTCTTT. Amino acid sequence: CASSKRETEAFF. The chain employs TRBV11-2 and TRBJ1-1; no clear D gene. V lost 5 bases, J lost 5 bases, and 9 bases lay in between. Looked up from germline, CDR1 is SGHAT and CDR2 is FQNNGV. CDR3 length: 12 amino acids.

This clone was recorded only once. The chain couples TRBV6-2 or TRBV6-3 to TRBJ2-2; TRBD2 is a possible D gene (5 bases). Germline CDR1 reads MNHEY; CDR2 reads SVGEGT. Trimming shortened V by 4 bases and J by 13 bases, and 10 bases separated the two germline ends. The CDR3 totals 11 residues. CDR3 loop: CASSSTRGLFF. Written as DNA, the CDR3 is TGTGCCAGCAGTTCCACTCGGGGGCTGTTTTTT.

V usage is TRBV7-9 and J usage is TRBJ1-4; D gene unclear. V shed 5 bases and J shed 5 bases, with 12 bases lying between them. Per germline, CDR1 SEHNR and CDR2 FQNEAQ (reference sequence). This CDR3 has 14 residues. The CDR3 DNA follows: TGTGCCAGCAGCACGAGGGAAAGAAATGAAAAACTGTTTTTT. Protein: CASSTRERNEKLFF.

About this clone itself: Germline and junction disagree at one end, which may indicate a read error. This sample also contains other DNA sequences that code for the same CDR3. The chain links TRBV9 to TRBJ2-7, with a weak D call TRBD1 (5 bases). CDR1 is SGDLS and CDR2 is YYNGEE in the germline V gene. The CDR3 length is 17 residues. In nucleotides, the CDR3 is TGTGCTAGCAGCGTAACCTCTGGGCAGGGTTTACCCTACGAGCAGTACTTC. It encodes CASSVTSGQGLPYEQYF.

Only one count was recorded for this clone. The chain joins TRBV6-5 to TRBJ1-5; 9 bases fit TRBD1. V lost 5 bases to trimming and J lost 3 bases; unmatched junction nucleotides: 5. Per germline, CDR1 MNHEY and CDR2 SVGAGI. The CDR3 spans 15 residues. The CDR3 nucleotides are TGTGCCAGCAGTCGGACAGGGGCGTACAATCAGCCCCAGCATTTT. Its translation is CASSRTGAYNQPQHF.

This clone has just a few counts. The chain carries TRBV25-1 and TRBJ1-2; weak D call: TRBD1 (6 bases). Looked up from germline, CDR1 is MGHDK and CDR2 is SYGVNS. The CDR3 totals 12 residues. V was pared by 5 bases and J by 10 bases, with 14 bases between. Here the CDR3 DNA reads TGTGCCAGCAGTCCCCGGGGGGGCTCCTACACCTTC. It encodes CASSPRGGSYTF.

A single count supports this clone. The chain uses TRBV9 and TRBJ2-1; 12 nucleotides align to TRBD2. Trimming cost V 2 bases and J 6 bases; bases outside gene matches: 9. From germline, CDR1 is SGDLS and CDR2 YYNGEE. This CDR3 has 17 residues. The CDR3 nucleotides read TGTGCCAGCAGCGTTCTCCCCCTAGCGGGGGGGCCCAATGAGCAGTTCTTC. Encoded protein: CASSVLPLAGGPNEQFF.

J is TRBJ1-4 and V is TRBV11-2, with TRBD1 matching 8 bases. Per the germline V gene, CDR1 is SGHAT and CDR2 is FQNNGV. The length of the CDR3 is 14 residues. V trimming: 7 bases; J trimming: 6 bases; junction bases outside the gene matches: 7. CDR3 sequence reads: CASTPGGADEKLFF. The CDR3 nucleotides are TGTGCCAGCACCCCAGGGGGCGCGGATGAAAAACTGTTTTTT.

The rearrangement joins TRBV9 to TRBJ2-7; the D gene is possibly TRBD2 (5 bases). The CDR3 has 13 residues. The ends were cut back, 0 bases at V and 7 bases at J, with 11 bases in the middle. The V gene's germline CDR1 is SGDLS and CDR2 YYNGEE. CDR3 in amino acids: CASSVATRREQYF. In DNA form, the CDR3 reads TGTGCCAGCAGCGTAGCTACAAGGAGGGAGCAGTACTTC.

V is TRBV27 and J is TRBJ2-7; 7 nucleotides line up with TRBD1. V lost 6 bases, J lost 3 bases, and 14 bases stayed unmatched. The CDR3 runs 16 residues. Germline V gene lookup returns CDR1 MNHEY and CDR2 SMNVEV (reference sequence). The CDR3 DNA reads as TGTGCCAGCAGCACCACCGCCGGGACAGCTTACTACGAGCAGTACTTC. Translated, it gives CASSTTAGTAYYEQYF.

The chain uses TRBV19 and TRBJ2-2; tentative D call: TRBD1 (6 bases). The V and J ends lost 6 bases and 2 bases respectively, with 13 bases between them. Per germline, CDR1 LNHDA and CDR2 SQIVND (reference sequence). CDR3 length equals 15 residues. CDR3 nucleotides: TGTGCCAGTAGGATAAGGGGGACAAACACCGGGGAGCTGTTTTTT. Translated: CASRIRGTNTGELFF.

V usage is TRBV6-6 and J usage is TRBJ1-1; tentatively, D is TRBD1 (5 bases). Per germline, CDR1 MNHNY and CDR2 SVGAGI (reference sequence). CDR3 length: 14 residues. The V gene lost 7 bases and the J gene lost 1 base, with 13 bases spanning the gap. This CDR3 reads CASTQGRKNTEAFF. DNA of the CDR3: TGTGCCAGCACTCAGGGTCGTAAGAACACTGAAGCTTTCTTT.

The chain employs TRBV5-6 and TRBJ2-3, with D maybe TRBD1 (6 bases). V was shortened by 3 bases and J by 4 bases, with 9 bases between the two germline ends. The CDR3 loop spans 13 amino acids. Looked up from germline, CDR1 is SGHDT and CDR2 is YYEEEE. CDR3 coding DNA: TGTGCCAGCAGCTCGGGACACCCAGATACGCAGTATTTT. This gives the protein CASSSGHPDTQYF.

The chain has TRBV6-5 and TRBJ1-5, with 7 bases lining up with TRBD1. V shed 6 bases and J 2 bases; nucleotides not matched to a gene: 7. Germline CDR1 and CDR2: MNHEY and SVGAGI. This CDR3 is built from 15 residues. In DNA form, the CDR3 reads TGTGCCAGCAGCCCCACAGGGGTCGGCAATCAGCCCCAGCATTTT. As protein: CASSPTGVGNQPQHF.

The chain employs TRBV6-5 and TRBJ1-2; D is perhaps TRBD1 (6 bases). V lost 5 bases, J lost 1 base, and 14 bases lay in between. Germline lookup yields CDR1 MNHEY and CDR2 SVGAGI. This CDR3 region has 15 residues. The CDR3 sequence: CASSPGQSVNYGYTF. CDR3 sequence (DNA): TGTGCCAGCAGTCCAGGACAGTCTGTTAACTATGGCTACACCTTC.

The chain employs TRBV18 and TRBJ1-1; TRBD1 is a possible D gene (5 bases). Germline V gene sequence: CDR1 KGHSH, CDR2 LQKENI. CDR3 size: 14 residues. Trimming took off 2 bases at V and 3 bases at J, with 10 bases between the two ends. The DNA of the CDR3 is TGTGCCAGCTCACCAGGACGGGGGGACACTGAAGCTTTCTTT. This translates into CASSPGRGDTEAFF.

V and J are TRBV6-5 and TRBJ1-3; unclear D gene. The germline CDR1 and CDR2 sequences are MNHEY and SVGAGI. CDR3 length: 15 residues. V dropped 0 bases and J dropped 1 base, with 7 bases sitting between them. DNA of the CDR3: TGTGCCAGCAGTTACTCCATCGGGTCTGGAAACACCATATATTTT. It translates to CASSYSIGSGNTIYF.

The chain joins TRBV28 to TRBJ2-3, with 7 bases lining up with TRBD1. The CDR3 is 14 amino acids. The germline gives CDR1 MDHEN, CDR2 SYDVKM. J gave up 7 bases and V 3 bases, and 7 bases lay outside the gene matches. CDR3 bases: TGTGCCAGCAGTTTCCGGGACAGCGTATATACGCAGTATTTT. Translation: CASSFRDSVYTQYF.

This chain links TRBV6-5 with TRBJ1-5, with a weak D call TRBD1 (5 bases). Trimming took off 6 bases at V and 3 bases at J, with 15 bases between the two ends. The CDR3 is made up of 15 amino acids. Germline CDR1 and CDR2: MNHEY and SVGAGI. The CDR3 bases are TGTGCCAGCAGCCCCGAGGCAGGGCCCAATCAGCCCCAGCATTTT. Translation: CASSPEAGPNQPQHF.